A single T cell receptor beta chain is shown here with its context. CDR3 length equals 15 residues. J lost 0 bases, V lost 5 bases, and 4 bases had no gene match. Per the germline V gene, CDR1 is KGHSH and CDR2 is LQKENI. These data are taken from a study of blood T cell repertoires in COVID-19. The table came from immunoSEQ multiplex PCR; TCRdb's copy has only in-frame clones and leaves some out. The data show roughly 190,000 clones, 84% seen once. The genes are TRBV18 and TRBJ1-3; 7 nucleotides agree with TRBD1. This sequence originates from a woman in her 70s with COVID-19, enrolled during active disease. Sequencing was performed on peripheral blood. Here the CDR3 reads CASSWDSLSGNTIYF. CDR3 DNA: TGTGCCAGCTCATGGGACAGCCTCTCTGGAAACACCATATATTTT. The variable domain in full, completed from reference TRBV18 and TRBJ1-3, reads NAGVMQNPRHLVRRRGQEARLRCSPMKGHSHVYWYRQLPEEGLKFMVYLQKENIIDESGMPKERFSAEFPKEGPSILRIQQVVRGDSAAYFCASSWDSLSGNTIYFGEGSWLTVV.